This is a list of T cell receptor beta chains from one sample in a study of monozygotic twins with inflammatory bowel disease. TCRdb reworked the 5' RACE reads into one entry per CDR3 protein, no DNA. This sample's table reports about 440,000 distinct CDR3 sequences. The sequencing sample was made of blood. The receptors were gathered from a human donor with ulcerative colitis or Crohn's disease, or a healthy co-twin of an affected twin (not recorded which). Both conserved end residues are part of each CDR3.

CDR3aa: CASSLARDYGTRYF
j_gene: TRBJ2-5
v_gene: TRBV7-9

CDR3aa: CASSYSGTDTQYF
j_gene: TRBJ2-3
v_gene: TRBV6-5

CDR3aa: CASSPRTERNTEAFF
j_gene: TRBJ1-1
v_gene: TRBV27

CDR3aa: CRQGSGVTEAFF
j_gene: TRBJ1-1
v_gene: TRBV20-1

CDR3aa: CASSSRYGGAESNQPQHF
j_gene: TRBJ1-5
v_gene: TRBV6-5

CDR3aa: CASSLDGGGTGELFF
j_gene: TRBJ2-2
v_gene: TRBV7-2

CDR3aa: CASTSGGNTEAFF
j_gene: TRBJ1-1
v_gene: TRBV12-3/TRBV12-4

CDR3aa: CSAGTSGRAENIQYF
j_gene: TRBJ2-4
v_gene: TRBV20-1

CDR3aa: CASSQPGLAGGVGQFF
j_gene: TRBJ2-1
v_gene: TRBV4-1

CDR3aa: CASSHTDFSYNEQFF
j_gene: TRBJ2-1
v_gene: TRBV28

CDR3aa: CASRPPGAYNEQFF
j_gene: TRBJ2-1
v_gene: TRBV28

CDR3aa: CASSDRDSPQGYTF
j_gene: TRBJ1-2
v_gene: TRBV2

CDR3aa: CASSFRQGGMGELFF
j_gene: TRBJ2-2
v_gene: TRBV28

CDR3aa: CASQLAGGPHQETQYF
j_gene: TRBJ2-5
v_gene: TRBV25-1

CDR3aa: CASSYPREGRETQYF
j_gene: TRBJ2-5
v_gene: TRBV7-8

CDR3aa: CAISETDINQPQHF
j_gene: TRBJ1-5
v_gene: TRBV10-3

CDR3aa: CASSPTDRNEQFF
j_gene: TRBJ2-1
v_gene: TRBV3-1

CDR3aa: CSAKGGRHQPQHF
j_gene: TRBJ1-5
v_gene: TRBV20-1

CDR3aa: CASSLGQDSNQPQHF
j_gene: TRBJ1-5
v_gene: TRBV9

CDR3aa: CASSFFSDGVSTDTQYF
j_gene: TRBJ2-3
v_gene: TRBV19

CDR3aa: CASSLGTYNEQFF
j_gene: TRBJ2-1
v_gene: TRBV11-2

CDR3aa: CSARVTYEQYF
j_gene: TRBJ2-7
v_gene: TRBV20-1

CDR3aa: CSARGLETQYF
j_gene: TRBJ2-5
v_gene: TRBV20-1

CDR3aa: CASSQSPQGYNEQFF
j_gene: TRBJ2-1
v_gene: TRBV7-2

CDR3aa: CASNLLTSTDTQYF
j_gene: TRBJ2-3
v_gene: TRBV5-1

CDR3aa: CASSQPGLATDTQYF
j_gene: TRBJ2-3
v_gene: TRBV7-9

CDR3aa: CASSSQHQNTEAFF
j_gene: TRBJ1-1
v_gene: TRBV9

CDR3aa: CASSEDTPRVQPQHF
j_gene: TRBJ1-5
v_gene: TRBV2

CDR3aa: CASSSGPRENEQYF
j_gene: TRBJ2-7
v_gene: TRBV5-1

CDR3aa: CASSPGGLDEQFF
j_gene: TRBJ2-1
v_gene: TRBV6-2/TRBV6-3

CDR3aa: CAWSVPLEYKNIQYF
j_gene: TRBJ2-4
v_gene: TRBV30

CDR3aa: CAFGQFDQPQHF
j_gene: TRBJ1-5
v_gene: TRBV30

CDR3aa: CASSLSTDRNTIYF
j_gene: TRBJ1-3
v_gene: TRBV12-3/TRBV12-4

CDR3aa: CASSRVFDRGRGADTQYF
j_gene: TRBJ2-3
v_gene: TRBV27

CDR3aa: CASGKRTATYEQYF
j_gene: TRBJ2-7
v_gene: TRBV11-1

CDR3aa: CASTSPGQGTYEQYF
j_gene: TRBJ2-7
v_gene: TRBV6-5

CDR3aa: CSASGGGYYEQYF
j_gene: TRBJ2-7
v_gene: TRBV20-1

CDR3aa: CASSPPERIPQETQYF
j_gene: TRBJ2-5
v_gene: TRBV18

CDR3aa: CASSYRGYPYEQYF
j_gene: TRBJ2-7
v_gene: TRBV7-9

CDR3aa: CASSPQGFHYEQYF
j_gene: TRBJ2-7
v_gene: TRBV12-3/TRBV12-4

CDR3aa: CASSLDPVQPQHF
j_gene: TRBJ1-5
v_gene: TRBV7-8

CDR3aa: CASSFVGDYYEQYF
j_gene: TRBJ2-7
v_gene: TRBV7-9

CDR3aa: CASRPGTNNSPLHF
j_gene: TRBJ1-6
v_gene: TRBV27

CDR3aa: CASSHGTGTSGSYEQYF
j_gene: TRBJ2-7
v_gene: TRBV18

CDR3aa: CATRRQGDTGELFF
j_gene: TRBJ2-2
v_gene: TRBV15

CDR3aa: CAIRGTVNSPLHF
j_gene: TRBJ1-6
v_gene: TRBV10-3

CDR3aa: CSAIAGDPYEQYF
j_gene: TRBJ2-7
v_gene: TRBV20-1

CDR3aa: CASSLAGGGQMNTEAFF
j_gene: TRBJ1-1
v_gene: TRBV5-1

CDR3aa: CASSARQSMETQYF
j_gene: TRBJ2-5
v_gene: TRBV7-2

CDR3aa: CASSQVGPTNTQYF
j_gene: TRBJ2-3
v_gene: TRBV4-2

CDR3aa: CASSSQTGAGTEAFF
j_gene: TRBJ1-1
v_gene: TRBV7-3

CDR3aa: CSVEKGRGAGELFF
j_gene: TRBJ2-2
v_gene: TRBV29-1

CDR3aa: CAISEEQGRQKGYTF
j_gene: TRBJ1-2
v_gene: TRBV10-3